The T cell receptor (beta chain) described here comes from a study of blood T cell repertoires in COVID-19. CDR1 is MNHNY, CDR2 SVGAGI, per germline (reference sequence). The CDR3 loop spans 17 amino acids. The V and J ends lost 5 bases and 3 bases respectively, with 19 bases between them. TCRdb keeps only in-frame clones here, not all; method: immunoSEQ multiplex PCR. The sample records more than 400,000 clones, 80% to 90% being singletons. The chain couples TRBV6-6 to TRBJ2-2; D is perhaps TRBD1 (5 bases). What was sequenced was peripheral blood. The clonotype comes from a human donor in a cohort sampled during active COVID-19. The CDR3 DNA sequence: TGTGCCAGCAGTCCTGACAGTGGGCAGTGGTACACCGGGGAGCTGTTTTTT. Protein: CASSPDSGQWYTGELFF.